Included here is one T cell receptor beta chain sequence, with context. What antigen it recognizes has not been identified. Nothing much larger sits one base from this clone, and base qualities are not available. The library was produced with the immunoSEQ multiplex PCR assay. The source is immuneACCESS, and TCRdb retained only in-frame sequences with V and J called. Part of the clones is not carried over; for the studies checked, unresolved V genes explain less than half of this, and the remainder is unexplained. This sample holds 45,000 to 50,000 clones; 94% were observed only once. The ten largest clones take up approximately 5% of the sample. The data stem from a study of T cell changes during pregnancy in multiple sclerosis (dated by TCRdb to between 2017 and 2020). A note on the overall study: The study looked at changes in the T cell repertoire across pregnancy in women with multiple sclerosis.

The CDR3 runs 15 residues from the cysteine to the phenylalanine. The retained sequence is limited to the CDR3, 45 bases, with the frame set at the first base. The germline V gene sets CDR1 to SGDLS and CDR2 to YYNGEE. Trimming costs V 2 bases and J 0 bases, and their ends lie 10 bases apart. The origin of this receptor is a female donor with multiple sclerosis, enrolled in a pregnancy study. The sequence links TRBV9 to TRBJ2-3; a tentative D match to TRBD1 spans 6 bases. Here the sequenced sample was CD8+ T cells from peripheral blood mononuclear cells, taken before pregnancy. This receptor has the CDR3 CASSVQGFSTDTQYF. The DNA sequence follows: TGTGCCAGCAGCGTTCAGGGGTTTAGCACAGATACGCAGTATTTT.